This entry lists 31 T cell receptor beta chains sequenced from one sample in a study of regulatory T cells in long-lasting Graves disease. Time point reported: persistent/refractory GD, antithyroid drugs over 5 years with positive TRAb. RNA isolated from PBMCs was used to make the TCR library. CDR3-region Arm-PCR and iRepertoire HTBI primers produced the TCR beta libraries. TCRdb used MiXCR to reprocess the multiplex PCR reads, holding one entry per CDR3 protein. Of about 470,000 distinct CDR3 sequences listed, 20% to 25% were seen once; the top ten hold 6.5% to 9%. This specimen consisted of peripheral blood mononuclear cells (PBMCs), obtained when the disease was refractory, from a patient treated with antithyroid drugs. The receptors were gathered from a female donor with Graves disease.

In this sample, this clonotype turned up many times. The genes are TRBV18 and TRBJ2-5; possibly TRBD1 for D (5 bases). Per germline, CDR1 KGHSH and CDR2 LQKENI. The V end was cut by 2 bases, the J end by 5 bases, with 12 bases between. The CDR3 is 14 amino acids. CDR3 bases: TGTGCCAGCTCACCAGCTCCCAGGGCGGAGACCCAGTACTTC. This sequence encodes CASSPAPRAETQYF.

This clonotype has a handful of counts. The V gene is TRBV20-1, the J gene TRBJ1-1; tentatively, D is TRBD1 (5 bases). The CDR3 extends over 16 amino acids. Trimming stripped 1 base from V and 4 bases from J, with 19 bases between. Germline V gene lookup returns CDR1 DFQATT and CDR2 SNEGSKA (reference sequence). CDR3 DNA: TGCAGTGCTAGAGTGTTAGCTGGTGGGGGTGGCACTGAAGCTTTCTTT. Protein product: CSARVLAGGGGTEAFF.

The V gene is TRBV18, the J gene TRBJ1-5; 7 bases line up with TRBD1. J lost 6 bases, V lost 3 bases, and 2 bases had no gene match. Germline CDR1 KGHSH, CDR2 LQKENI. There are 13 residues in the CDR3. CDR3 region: CASSPGQLQPQHF. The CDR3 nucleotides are TGTGCCAGCTCACCGGGACAGCTTCAGCCCCAGCATTTT. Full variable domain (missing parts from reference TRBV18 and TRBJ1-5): NAGVMQNPRHLVRRRGQEARLRCSPMKGHSHVYWYRQLPEEGLKFMVYLQKENIIDESGMPKERFSAEFPKEGPSILRIQQVVRGDSAAYFCASSPGQLQPQHFGDGTRLSIL.

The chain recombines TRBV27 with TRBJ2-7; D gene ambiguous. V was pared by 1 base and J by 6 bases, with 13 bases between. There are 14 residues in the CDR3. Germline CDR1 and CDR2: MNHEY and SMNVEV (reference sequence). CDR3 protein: CASSLLSSVVEQYF. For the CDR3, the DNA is TGTGCCAGCAGTTTATTGTCCTCGGTCGTCGAGCAGTACTTC.

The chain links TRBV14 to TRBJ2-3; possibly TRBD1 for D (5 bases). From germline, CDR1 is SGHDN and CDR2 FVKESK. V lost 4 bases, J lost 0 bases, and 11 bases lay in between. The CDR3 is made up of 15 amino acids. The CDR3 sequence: CASSLGHLSTDTQYF. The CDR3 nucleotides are TGTGCCAGCAGCCTCGGACACCTTAGCACAGATACGCAGTATTTT.

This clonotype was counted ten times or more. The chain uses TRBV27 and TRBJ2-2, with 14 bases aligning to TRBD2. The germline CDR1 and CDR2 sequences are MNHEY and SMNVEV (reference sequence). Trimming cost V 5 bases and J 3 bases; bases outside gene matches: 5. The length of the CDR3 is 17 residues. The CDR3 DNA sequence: TGTGCCAGCAGTCCGGGACTAGCGGGAGACGACACCGGGGAGCTGTTTTTT. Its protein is CASSPGLAGDDTGELFF.

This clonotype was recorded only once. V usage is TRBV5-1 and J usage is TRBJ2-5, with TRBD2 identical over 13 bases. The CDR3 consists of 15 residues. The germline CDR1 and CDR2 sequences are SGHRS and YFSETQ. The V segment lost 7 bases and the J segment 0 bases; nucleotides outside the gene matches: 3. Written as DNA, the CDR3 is TGCGCCAGCCGAGGGACTAGCGGGAACCAAGAGACCCAGTACTTC. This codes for CASRGTSGNQETQYF.

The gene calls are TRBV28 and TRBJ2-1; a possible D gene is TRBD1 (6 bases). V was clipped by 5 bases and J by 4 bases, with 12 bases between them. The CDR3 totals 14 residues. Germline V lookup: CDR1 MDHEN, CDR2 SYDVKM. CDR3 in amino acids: CASSPRDIYNEQFF. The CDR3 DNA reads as TGTGCCAGCAGTCCCCGGGACATTTACAATGAGCAGTTCTTC. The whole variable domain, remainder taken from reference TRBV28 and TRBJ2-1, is DVKVTQSSRYLVKRTGEKVFLECVQDMDHENMFWYRQDPGLGLRLIYFSYDVKMKEKGDIPEGYSVSREKKERFSLILESASTNQTSMYLCASSPRDIYNEQFFGPGTRLTVL.

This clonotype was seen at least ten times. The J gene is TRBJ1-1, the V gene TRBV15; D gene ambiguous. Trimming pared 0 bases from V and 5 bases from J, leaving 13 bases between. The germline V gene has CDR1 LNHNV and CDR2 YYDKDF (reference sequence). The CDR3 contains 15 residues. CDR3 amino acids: CATSRDSLGFTEAFF. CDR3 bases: TGTGCCACCAGCAGAGATTCATTGGGGTTTACTGAAGCTTTCTTT.

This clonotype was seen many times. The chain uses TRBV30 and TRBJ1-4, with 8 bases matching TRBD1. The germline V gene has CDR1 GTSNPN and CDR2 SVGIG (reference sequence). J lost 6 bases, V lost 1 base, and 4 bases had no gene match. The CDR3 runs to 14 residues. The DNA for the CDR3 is TGTGCCTGGAGTGGCGGGACAGGAGATGAAAAACTGTTTTTT. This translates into CAWSGGTGDEKLFF.

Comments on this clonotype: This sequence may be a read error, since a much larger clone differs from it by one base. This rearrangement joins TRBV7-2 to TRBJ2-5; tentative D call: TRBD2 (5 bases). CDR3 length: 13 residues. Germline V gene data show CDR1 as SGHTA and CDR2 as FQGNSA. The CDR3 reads CASSFSSQETRYF. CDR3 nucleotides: TGTGCCAGCAGCTTTTCTAGCCAAGAGACCCGGTACTTC. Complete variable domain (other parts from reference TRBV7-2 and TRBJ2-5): GAGVSQSPSNKVTEKGKDVELRCDPISGHTALYWYRQSLGQGLEFLIYFQGNSAPDKSGLPSDRFSAERTGGSVSTLTIQRTQQEDSAVYLCASSFSSQETRYFGPGTRLLVL.

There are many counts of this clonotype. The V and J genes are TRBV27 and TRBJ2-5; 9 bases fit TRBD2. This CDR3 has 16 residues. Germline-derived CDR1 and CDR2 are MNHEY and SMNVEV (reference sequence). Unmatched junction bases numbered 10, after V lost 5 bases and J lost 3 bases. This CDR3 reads CASSPILAGAEETQYF. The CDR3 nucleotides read TGTGCCAGCAGTCCTATTTTAGCGGGGGCGGAAGAGACCCAGTACTTC.

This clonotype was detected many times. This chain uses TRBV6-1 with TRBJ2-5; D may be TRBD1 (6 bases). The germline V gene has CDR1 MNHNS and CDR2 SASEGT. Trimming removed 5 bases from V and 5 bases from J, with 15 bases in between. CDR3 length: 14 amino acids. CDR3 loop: CASSPGTRVETQYF. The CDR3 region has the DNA TGTGCCAGCAGTCCCGGGACACGTGTTGAGACCCAGTACTTC.

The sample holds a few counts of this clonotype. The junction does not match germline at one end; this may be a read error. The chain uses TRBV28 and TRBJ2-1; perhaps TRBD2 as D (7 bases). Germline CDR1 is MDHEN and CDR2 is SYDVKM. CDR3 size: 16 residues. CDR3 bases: TGTGCCAGCAGTTTATTCGGGGGGCCAAACTACGATGAGCAGTTCTTC. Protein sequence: CASSLFGGPNYDEQFF.

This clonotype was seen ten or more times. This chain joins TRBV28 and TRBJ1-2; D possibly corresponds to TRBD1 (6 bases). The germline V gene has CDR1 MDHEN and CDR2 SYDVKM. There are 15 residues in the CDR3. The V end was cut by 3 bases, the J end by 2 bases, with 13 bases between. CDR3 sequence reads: CASSFGGQDNYGYTF. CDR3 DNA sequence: TGTGCCAGCAGTTTTGGGGGGCAGGACAACTATGGCTACACCTTC.

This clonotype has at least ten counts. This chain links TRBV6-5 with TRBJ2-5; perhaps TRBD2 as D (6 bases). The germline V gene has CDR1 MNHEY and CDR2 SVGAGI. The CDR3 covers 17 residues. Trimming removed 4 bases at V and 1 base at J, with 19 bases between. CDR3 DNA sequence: TGTGCCAGCAGTTCTGGGGGAAAGAGGAGGGGCCAAGAGACCCAGTACTTC. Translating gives CASSSGGKRRGQETQYF.

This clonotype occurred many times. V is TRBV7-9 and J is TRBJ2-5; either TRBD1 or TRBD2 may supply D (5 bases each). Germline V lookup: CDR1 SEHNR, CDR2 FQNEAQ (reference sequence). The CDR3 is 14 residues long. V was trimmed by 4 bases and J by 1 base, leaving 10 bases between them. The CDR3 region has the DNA TGTGCCAGCAGCTGGGACGGAACCCAAGAGACCCAGTACTTC. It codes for CASSWDGTQETQYF.

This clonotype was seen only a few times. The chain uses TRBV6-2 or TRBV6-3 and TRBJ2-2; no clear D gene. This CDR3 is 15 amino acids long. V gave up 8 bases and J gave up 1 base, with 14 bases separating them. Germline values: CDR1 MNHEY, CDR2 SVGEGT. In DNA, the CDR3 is TGTGCCAGCGGGCTCCTCGCGGTGAACACCGGGGAGCTGTTTTTT. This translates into CASGLLAVNTGELFF.

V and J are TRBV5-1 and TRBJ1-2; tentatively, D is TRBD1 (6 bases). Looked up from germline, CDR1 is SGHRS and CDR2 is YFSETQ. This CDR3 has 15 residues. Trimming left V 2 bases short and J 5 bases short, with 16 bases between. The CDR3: CASSFRTEHEYGYTF. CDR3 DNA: TGCGCCAGCAGCTTCCGGACAGAGCATGAATATGGCTACACCTTC. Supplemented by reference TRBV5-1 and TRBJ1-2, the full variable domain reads KAGVTQTPRYLIKTRGQQVTLSCSPISGHRSVSWYQQTPGQGLQFLFEYFSETQRNKGNFPGRFSGRQFSNSRSEMNVSTLELGDSALYLCASSFRTEHEYGYTFGSGTRLTVV.

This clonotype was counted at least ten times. The chain's CDR3 is CASSVPGTDSNQPQHF. CDR3 DNA sequence: TGTGCCAGCAGTGTCCCCGGGACGGATAGCAATCAGCCCCAGCATTTT. The rearrangement links TRBV28 to TRBJ1-5; perhaps TRBD1 as D (5 bases). The CDR3 consists of 16 residues. The ends were cut back, 5 bases at V and 0 bases at J, with 14 bases in the middle. Germline CDR1 and CDR2: MDHEN and SYDVKM.

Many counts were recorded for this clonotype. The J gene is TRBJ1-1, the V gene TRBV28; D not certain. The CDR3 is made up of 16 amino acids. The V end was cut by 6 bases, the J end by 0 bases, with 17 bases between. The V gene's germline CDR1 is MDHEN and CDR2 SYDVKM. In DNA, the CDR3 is TGTGCCAGCAGAAAATGGCCCGTAGGTATGAACACTGAAGCTTTCTTT. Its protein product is CASRKWPVGMNTEAFF. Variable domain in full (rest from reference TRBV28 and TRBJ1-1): DVKVTQSSRYLVKRTGEKVFLECVQDMDHENMFWYRQDPGLGLRLIYFSYDVKMKEKGDIPEGYSVSREKKERFSLILESASTNQTSMYLCASRKWPVGMNTEAFFGQGTRLTVV.

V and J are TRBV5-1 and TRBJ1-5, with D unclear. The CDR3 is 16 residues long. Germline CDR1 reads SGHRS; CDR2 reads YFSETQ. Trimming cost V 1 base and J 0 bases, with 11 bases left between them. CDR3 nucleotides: TGCGCCAGCAGCTTGCTAGGGAACTATAGCAATCAGCCCCAGCATTTT. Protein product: CASSLLGNYSNQPQHF.

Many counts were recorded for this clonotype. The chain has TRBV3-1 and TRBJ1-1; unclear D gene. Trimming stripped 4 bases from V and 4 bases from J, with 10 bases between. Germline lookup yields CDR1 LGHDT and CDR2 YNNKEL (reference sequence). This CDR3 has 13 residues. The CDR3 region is CASSRAEGTEAFF. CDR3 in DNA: TGTGCCAGCAGCCGAGCTGAAGGCACTGAAGCTTTCTTT.

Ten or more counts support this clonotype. CDR3: CASSLNGRGKLFF. The CDR3 nucleotides read TGTGCCAGCAGCTTGAATGGTAGAGGAAAACTGTTTTTT. V and J are TRBV7-6 and TRBJ1-4; D uncertain. From germline, CDR1 is SGHVS and CDR2 FNYEAQ. The CDR3 contains 13 residues. V was shortened by 3 bases and J by 10 bases, with 12 bases between the two germline ends.

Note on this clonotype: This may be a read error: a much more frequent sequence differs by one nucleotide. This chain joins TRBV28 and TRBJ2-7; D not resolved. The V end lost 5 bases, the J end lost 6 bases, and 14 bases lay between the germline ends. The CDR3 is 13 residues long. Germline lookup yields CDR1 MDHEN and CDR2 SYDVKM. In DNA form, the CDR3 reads TGTGCCAGCAGTCCCTCTAACTACTGCGAGCAGTACTTC. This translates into CASSPSNYCEQYF.

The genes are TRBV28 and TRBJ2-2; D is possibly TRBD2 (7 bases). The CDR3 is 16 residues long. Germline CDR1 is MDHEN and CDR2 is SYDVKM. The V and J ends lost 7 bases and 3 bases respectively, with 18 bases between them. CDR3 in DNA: TGTGCCAGCACCGCTCAAGGGGGGGCGGACACCGGGGAGCTGTTTTTT. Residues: CASTAQGGADTGELFF.

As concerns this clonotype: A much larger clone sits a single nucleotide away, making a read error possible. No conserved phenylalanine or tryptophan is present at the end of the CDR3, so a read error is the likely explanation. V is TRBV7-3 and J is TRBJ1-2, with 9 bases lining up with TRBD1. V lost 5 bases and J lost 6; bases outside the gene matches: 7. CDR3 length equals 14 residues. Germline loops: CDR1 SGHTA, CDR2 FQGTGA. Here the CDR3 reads CASSGQGLRDGYTS. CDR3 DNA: TGTGCCAGCAGCGGACAGGGGCTTCGGGATGGCTACACCTCC.

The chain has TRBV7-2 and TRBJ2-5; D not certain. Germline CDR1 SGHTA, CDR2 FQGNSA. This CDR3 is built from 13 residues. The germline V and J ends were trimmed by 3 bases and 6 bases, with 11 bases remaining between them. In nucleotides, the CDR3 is TGTGCCAGCAGCTTGGTAGGCTTACAGACCCAGTACTTC. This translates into CASSLVGLQTQYF.

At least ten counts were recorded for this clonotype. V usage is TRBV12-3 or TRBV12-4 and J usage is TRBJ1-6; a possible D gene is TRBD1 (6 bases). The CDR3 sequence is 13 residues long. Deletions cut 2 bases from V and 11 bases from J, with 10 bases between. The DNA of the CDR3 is TGTGCCAGCAGTTTACAGGGGTCTACACCCCTCCACTTT. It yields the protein CASSLQGSTPLHF.

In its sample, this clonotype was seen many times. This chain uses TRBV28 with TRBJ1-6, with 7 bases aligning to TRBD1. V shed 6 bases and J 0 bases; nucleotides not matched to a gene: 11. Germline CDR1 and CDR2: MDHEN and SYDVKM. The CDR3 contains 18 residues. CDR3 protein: CASSLEPGQSSYNSPLHF. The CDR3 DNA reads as TGTGCCAGCAGCCTCGAACCGGGACAGAGCTCCTATAATTCACCCCTCCACTTT.

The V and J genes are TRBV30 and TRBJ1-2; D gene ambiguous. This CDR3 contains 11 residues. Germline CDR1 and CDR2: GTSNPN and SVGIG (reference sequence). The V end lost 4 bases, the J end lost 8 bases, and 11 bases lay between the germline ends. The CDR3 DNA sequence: TGTGCCTGGAAGCTGGGCGGCGGCTACACCTTC. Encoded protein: CAWKLGGGYTF.